Following are 4 T cell receptor beta chains from one sample sequenced in a study of OX40 agonist ivuxolimab in advanced cancers. The method was immunoSEQ multiplex PCR; TCRdb's version includes in-frame clones alone and lacks a portion of them. The repertoire holds roughly 53,000 clones, with approximately 91% as singletons. Sequences were derived from CD4+ or CD8+ T cells sorted from blood, sampled in a trial of the OX40 agonist ivuxolimab. These receptors were taken from an adult with an advanced solid tumor such as melanoma, head and neck, liver or kidney cancer.

This sequence joins TRBV15 and TRBJ1-2; 7 nucleotides agree with TRBD1. Looked up from germline, CDR1 is LNHNV and CDR2 is YYDKDF (reference sequence). This CDR3 is built from 14 residues. The V and J ends lost 1 base and 4 bases, in that order; junction bases with no gene match: 3. The CDR3 DNA follows: TGTGCCACCAGCAGAGGACAGGGCTCCTATGGCTACACCTTC. Its protein is CATSRGQGSYGYTF.

CDR3 coding DNA: TGCGCCAGCAGCTATCCTTCCGGGACAGCCAATTCCCACGAGCAGTACTTC. It encodes CASSYPSGTANSHEQYF. The chain uses TRBV5-1 and TRBJ2-7, with 7 bases matching TRBD1. V lost 3 bases to trimming and J lost 5 bases; unmatched junction nucleotides: 17. Germline V gene data show CDR1 as SGHRS and CDR2 as YFSETQ. The CDR3 consists of 17 residues. Full variable domain (rest looked up from reference TRBV5-1 and TRBJ2-7): KAGVTQTPRYLIKTRGQQVTLSCSPISGHRSVSWYQQTPGQGLQFLFEYFSETQRNKGNFPGRFSGRQFSNSRSEMNVSTLELGDSALYLCASSYPSGTANSHEQYFGPGTRLTVT.

This rearrangement joins TRBV20-1 to TRBJ2-1; D unresolved. Trimming stripped 7 bases from V and 5 bases from J, with 6 bases between. Per the germline V gene, CDR1 is DFQATT and CDR2 is SNEGSKA (reference sequence). The CDR3 has 10 residues. As DNA, the CDR3 is TGCAGTGTTTACGACAATGAGCAGTTCTTC. It codes for CSVYDNEQFF.

The V and J genes are TRBV6-1 and TRBJ2-6, with D possibly being TRBD1 (6 bases). The CDR3 length is 16 residues. Germline CDR1 and CDR2: MNHNS and SASEGT. V was clipped by 2 bases and J by 2 bases, with 10 bases between them. The CDR3 here is CASSEITGTGANVLTF. The CDR3 bases are TGTGCCAGCAGTGAAATAACAGGGACTGGGGCCAACGTCCTGACTTTC.